These 14 T cell receptor beta chains were all obtained from the same sample, sequenced in a study of shared clonotypes between healthy human individuals. Profiled with immunoSEQ multiplex PCR; TCRdb holds only in-frame clones, not every one. Among 170,000 or so clones, 65% to 80% were seen once, and the ten largest hold 10%. The sequenced sample consisted of memory CD4+ T cells sorted from blood. The subset is: CD45RA-negative fraction. All receptors derive from a man aged 25-45 years in good health.

The CDR3 here is CASSPDPGNNEQFF. The CDR3 DNA follows: TGTGCCAGCTCACCAGATCCGGGGAACAATGAGCAGTTCTTC. The chain links TRBV18 to TRBJ2-1; tentatively, D is TRBD2 (5 bases). With 2 bases removed from V and 5 bases from J, the gap between germline ends came to 10 bases. The CDR3 runs 14 residues. The germline V gene has CDR1 KGHSH and CDR2 LQKENI.

The chain has TRBV29-1 and TRBJ2-1, with 7 positions matching TRBD2. The CDR3 runs 14 residues. V trimming: 5 bases; J trimming: 3 bases; junction bases outside the gene matches: 7. The germline V gene encodes CDR1 SQVTM and CDR2 ANQGSEA. This CDR3 is CSVPSGIGYNEQFF. The CDR3 DNA is TGCAGCGTTCCGAGCGGGATTGGCTACAATGAGCAGTTCTTC.

The chain recombines TRBV6-1 with TRBJ1-1, with D hard to call. Per germline, CDR1 MNHNS and CDR2 SASEGT. V dropped 7 bases and J dropped 0 bases, with 12 bases sitting between them. The CDR3 is 14 amino acids. The CDR3 DNA is TGTGCCAGCAACCGCGGACTCCTGAACACTGAAGCTTTCTTT. Amino acids: CASNRGLLNTEAFF.

This clone was seen a single time. This chain links TRBV7-6 with TRBJ2-7; possibly TRBD2 for D (5 bases). This CDR3 has 15 residues. Germline CDR1 is SGHVS and CDR2 is FNYEAQ. Trimming removed 5 bases from V and 2 bases from J, with 16 bases in between. The CDR3, as DNA: TGTGCCAGCAGCCACCCCCGAGCGGCTACCTACGAGCAGTACTTC. The encoded protein is CASSHPRAATYEQYF.

The CDR3 is CASSQNPGPGYEQYF. In DNA form, the CDR3 reads TGCGCCAGCAGCCAGAATCCGGGCCCCGGCTACGAGCAGTACTTC. The V call is TRBV4-3, the J call TRBJ2-7; D unresolved. Per germline, CDR1 LGHNA and CDR2 YSLEER. The CDR3 has 15 residues. V dropped 3 bases and J dropped 3 bases, with 15 bases sitting between them.

This chain uses TRBV5-4 with TRBJ1-4; D is possibly TRBD1 (5 bases). This CDR3 has 16 amino acids. Germline V gives CDR1 SGHNT, CDR2 YYREEE (reference sequence). Trimming removed 2 bases at V and 8 bases at J, with 19 bases between. CDR3 sequence reads: CASSFRDGPSEEKLFF. The CDR3 coding sequence is TGTGCCAGCAGCTTTAGGGACGGCCCGTCCGAGGAAAAACTGTTTTTT.

The chain employs TRBV5-5 and TRBJ2-1; TRBD1 matches 12 bases. The CDR3 has 14 amino acids. With 5 bases clipped from V and 8 bases from J, the junction kept 5 bases outside the gene matches. Germline loops: CDR1 SGHKS, CDR2 YYEKEE (reference sequence). DNA for the CDR3: TGTGCCAGCAGAAGTGGGACAGGGGGCGATGAGCAGTTCTTC. It specifies CASRSGTGGDEQFF.

The chain carries TRBV4-1 and TRBJ1-4; 7 nucleotides line up with TRBD1. CDR3 length equals 16 residues. The germline V gene has CDR1 MGHRA and CDR2 YSYEKL. The J segment lost 5 bases and the V segment lost 2 bases, leaving 8 bases of the junction unmatched. The CDR3 sequence: CASSQWQQGGNEKLFF. Written as DNA, the CDR3 is TGCGCCAGCAGCCAATGGCAGCAGGGGGGGAATGAAAAACTGTTTTTT.

V gene TRBV7-2 combines with J gene TRBJ2-3, with D perhaps given as TRBD1 or TRBD2 (6 bases each). The germline V gene encodes CDR1 SGHTA and CDR2 FQGNSA. Trimming cost V 4 bases and J 0 bases, with 11 bases left between them. This CDR3 has 15 amino acids. The CDR3 nucleotides are TGTGCCAGCAGCTCTCAGGGGACTAGCACAGATACGCAGTATTTT. This codes for CASSSQGTSTDTQYF.

The chain couples TRBV4-1 to TRBJ1-4; a weak D match, TRBD1 (5 bases). Germline values: CDR1 MGHRA, CDR2 YSYEKL. CDR3 length: 19 residues. The V end was cut by 4 bases, the J end by 7 bases, with 28 bases between. CDR3 loop: CASSPGGAPDGKRGEKLFF. In nucleotides, the CDR3 is TGCGCCAGCAGCCCCGGCGGGGCCCCGGACGGAAAGAGGGGTGAAAAACTGTTTTTT.

V usage is TRBV5-4 and J usage is TRBJ2-1, with TRBD1 matching over 8 bases. Trimming cost V 5 bases and J 9 bases; bases outside gene matches: 7. The CDR3 is made up of 13 amino acids. CDR1 SGHNT and CDR2 YYREEE come from the germline V gene (reference sequence). CDR3 sequence (DNA): TGTGCCAGCAGGGACAGGGTTGGGAGTGAGCAGTTCTTC. Translation: CASRDRVGSEQFF. The entire variable domain, with the rest obtained from reference TRBV5-4 and TRBJ2-1, is as follows: ETGVTQSPTHLIKTRGQQVTLRCSSQSGHNTVSWYQQALGQGPQFIFQYYREEENGRGNFPPRFSGLQFPNYSSELNVNALELDDSALYLCASRDRVGSEQFFGPGTRLTVL.

The rearrangement uses TRBV19 and TRBJ1-2; 7 bases agree with TRBD1. Trimming at V came to 8 bases and at J to 5 bases, leaving 11 bases not matched to a gene. The CDR3 contains 14 residues. Per the germline V gene, CDR1 is LNHDA and CDR2 is SQIVND (reference sequence). CDR3 nucleotides: TGTGCCAGTGGACCGGGACAGCCACGATATGGCTACACCTTC. Its translation: CASGPGQPRYGYTF.

CDR3 region: CASSRTGGRQPQHF. The CDR3 nucleotides are TGTGCCAGCAGCCGGACAGGGGGACGGCAGCCCCAGCATTTT. This chain links TRBV28 with TRBJ1-5; 10 nucleotides agree with TRBD1. Germline CDR1 and CDR2: MDHEN and SYDVKM. V lost 6 bases to trimming and J lost 7 bases; unmatched junction nucleotides: 6. The CDR3 loop spans 14 amino acids.

V gene TRBV11-2 combines with J gene TRBJ2-5; possibly TRBD1 for D (6 bases). V lost 1 base and J lost 3, with 9 bases in between. CDR3 length: 14 amino acids. Germline CDR1 and CDR2: SGHAT and FQNNGV. CDR3 in DNA: TGTGCCAGCAGCTTAGGGACAGTAGAAGAGACCCAGTACTTC. It specifies CASSLGTVEETQYF.